A selection of T cell receptor beta chains follows, all from one sample in a study of shared clonotypes between healthy human individuals. Profiling relied on immunoSEQ multiplex PCR, and the TCRdb table lists in-frame clones only, not all of them. The table has roughly 2.2 million clones, 92% seen once. The sequenced sample consisted of naive CD4+ T cells from PBMCs. These TCRs come from a man between 18 and 35 years old in good health. Some clones in this sample may be carry-over from other donors' samples. The CDR3 runs from the conserved cysteine through the conserved F or W. Each record gives: V gene, J gene, clone size, D gene, CDR3 protein, CDR3 DNA. The D gene is left open where the match is weak. Expanded clones are given a class, and other clones once, few, many or no size at all.

V gene: TRBV5-1
J gene: TRBJ2-3
clone size: .
D gene: .
CDR3 protein: CASRPSGGSTDTQYF
CDR3 DNA: TGCGCCAGCAGGCCCTCGGGCGGGAGCACAGATACGCAGTATTTT

V gene: TRBV7-2
J gene: TRBJ2-3
clone size: once
D gene: TRBD1
CDR3 protein: CASSAALRGLNQYF
CDR3 DNA: TGTGCCAGCAGCGCCGCTCTAAGGGGGCTCAATCAGTATTTT

V gene: TRBV29-1
J gene: TRBJ2-6
clone size: .
D gene: .
CDR3 protein: CSVAASGANVLTF
CDR3 DNA: TGCAGCGTTGCGGCTTCTGGGGCCAACGTCCTGACTTTC

V gene: TRBV11-2
J gene: TRBJ1-1
clone size: few
D gene: .
CDR3 protein: CASSEQANTEAFF
CDR3 DNA: TGTGCCAGCAGCGAACAGGCGAACACTGAAGCTTTCTTT

V gene: TRBV7-6
J gene: TRBJ2-5
clone size: .
D gene: .
CDR3 protein: CASSPRGGQVVETQYF
CDR3 DNA: TGTGCCAGCAGCCCACGGGGGGGACAGGTCGTCGAGACCCAGTACTTC

V gene: TRBV10-1
J gene: TRBJ2-4
clone size: .
D gene: .
CDR3 protein: CASSESRPEWQLAKNIQYF
CDR3 DNA: TGCGCCAGCAGTGAGTCTCGGCCCGAATGGCAACTAGCCAAAAACATTCAGTACTTC

V gene: TRBV7-9
J gene: TRBJ1-2
clone size: once
D gene: .
CDR3 protein: CASSSDRPNTNYGYTF
CDR3 DNA: TGTGCCAGCAGCTCTGACAGGCCGAATACTAACTATGGCTACACCTTC

V gene: TRBV29-1
J gene: TRBJ2-6
clone size: .
D gene: .
CDR3 protein: CSVELGFSGANVLTF
CDR3 DNA: TGCAGCGTTGAATTGGGGTTCTCTGGGGCCAACGTCCTGACTTTC

V gene: TRBV18
J gene: TRBJ1-4
clone size: .
D gene: TRBD1
CDR3 protein: CASSRDSPATNEKLFF
CDR3 DNA: TGTGCCAGCTCCCGGGACAGTCCAGCAACTAATGAAAAACTGTTTTTT

V gene: TRBV4-1
J gene: TRBJ2-3
clone size: .
D gene: TRBD1
CDR3 protein: CASRRGLGGITDTQYF
CDR3 DNA: TGCGCCAGCAGGAGGGGGCTGGGCGGTATCACAGATACGCAGTATTTT

V gene: TRBV28
J gene: TRBJ1-2
clone size: .
D gene: TRBD1
CDR3 protein: CATEGNGRGLQNYGYTF
CDR3 DNA: TGTGCCACCGAAGGAAATGGGAGGGGGCTGCAGAACTATGGCTACACCTTC

V gene: TRBV27
J gene: TRBJ1-4
clone size: .
D gene: TRBD1
CDR3 protein: CASSLGTGGREKLFF
CDR3 DNA: TGTGCCAGCAGTTTAGGGACAGGGGGTCGGGAAAAACTGTTTTTT

V gene: TRBV4-1
J gene: TRBJ2-7
clone size: once
D gene: TRBD1
CDR3 protein: CASSQVGQVYEQYF
CDR3 DNA: TGCGCCAGCAGCCAAGTGGGACAGGTCTACGAGCAGTACTTC

V gene: TRBV5-1
J gene: TRBJ2-1
clone size: .
D gene: .
CDR3 protein: CASSLVPVGYNEQFF
CDR3 DNA: TGCGCCAGCAGCTTGGTCCCGGTGGGCTACAATGAGCAGTTCTTC

V gene: TRBV27
J gene: TRBJ1-4
clone size: .
D gene: .
CDR3 protein: CASSFRVPGIDDEKLFF
CDR3 DNA: TGTGCCAGCAGTTTCAGGGTACCAGGGATCGATGATGAAAAACTGTTTTTT

V gene: TRBV27
J gene: TRBJ1-2
clone size: .
D gene: .
CDR3 protein: CASSYKTGPPTYGYTF
CDR3 DNA: TGTGCCAGCAGTTACAAAACCGGGCCACCGACCTATGGCTACACCTTC

V gene: TRBV9
J gene: TRBJ2-1
clone size: .
D gene: TRBD2
CDR3 protein: CASSTGLAGERQFF
CDR3 DNA: TGTGCCAGCAGCACGGGACTAGCGGGAGAACGTCAGTTCTTC

V gene: TRBV5-1
J gene: TRBJ2-5
clone size: once
D gene: .
CDR3 protein: CASSYGTQETQYF
CDR3 DNA: TGCGCCAGCAGTTACGGAACCCAAGAGACCCAGTACTTC

V gene: TRBV7-9
J gene: TRBJ2-7
clone size: .
D gene: .
CDR3 protein: CASSLSGGSYEQYF
CDR3 DNA: TGTGCCAGCAGCTTATCCGGGGGCTCCTACGAGCAGTACTTC

V gene: TRBV27
J gene: TRBJ2-3
clone size: .
D gene: .
CDR3 protein: CATIRRGSTDTQYF
CDR3 DNA: TGTGCCACCATTCGGAGGGGGAGCACAGATACGCAGTATTTT

V gene: TRBV7-2
J gene: TRBJ1-2
clone size: once
D gene: TRBD1
CDR3 protein: CASSHSGTGGARNGYTF
CDR3 DNA: TGTGCCAGCAGCCATTCCGGGACAGGGGGCGCTCGGAACGGCTACACCTTC

V gene: TRBV7-9
J gene: TRBJ1-1
clone size: once
D gene: .
CDR3 protein: CASSPWQGWTEAFF
CDR3 DNA: TGTGCCAGCAGCCCATGGCAGGGTTGGACTGAAGCTTTCTTT

V gene: TRBV29-1
J gene: TRBJ1-1
clone size: .
D gene: .
CDR3 protein: CSVERGLSGGEAFF
CDR3 DNA: TGCAGCGTTGAAAGGGGCCTATCGGGGGGTGAAGCTTTCTTT

V gene: TRBV5-6
J gene: TRBJ1-2
clone size: .
D gene: .
CDR3 protein: CASSSWASYGYTF
CDR3 DNA: TGTGCCAGCAGCTCGTGGGCCTCCTATGGCTACACCTTC

V gene: TRBV9
J gene: TRBJ1-2
clone size: .
D gene: .
CDR3 protein: CASSLAAGYGYTF
CDR3 DNA: TGTGCCAGCAGCCTGGCAGCGGGGTATGGCTACACCTTC

V gene: TRBV19
J gene: TRBJ1-5
clone size: .
D gene: .
CDR3 protein: CASTPSGQGPGQPQHF
CDR3 DNA: TGTGCCAGTACCCCCTCCGGCCAGGGCCCCGGTCAGCCCCAGCATTTT

V gene: TRBV5-5
J gene: TRBJ1-2
clone size: .
D gene: .
CDR3 protein: CASSVKGTEFYGYTF
CDR3 DNA: TGTGCCAGCAGCGTCAAGGGGACGGAGTTCTATGGCTACACCTTC

V gene: TRBV7-2
J gene: TRBJ2-3
clone size: once
D gene: .
CDR3 protein: CASSLDEVADTQYF
CDR3 DNA: TGTGCCAGCAGCTTAGACGAGGTAGCAGATACGCAGTATTTT

V gene: TRBV10-3
J gene: TRBJ2-2
clone size: .
D gene: TRBD1
CDR3 protein: CAISPGQGDTGELFF
CDR3 DNA: TGTGCCATCAGCCCCGGACAGGGAGACACCGGGGAGCTGTTTTTT